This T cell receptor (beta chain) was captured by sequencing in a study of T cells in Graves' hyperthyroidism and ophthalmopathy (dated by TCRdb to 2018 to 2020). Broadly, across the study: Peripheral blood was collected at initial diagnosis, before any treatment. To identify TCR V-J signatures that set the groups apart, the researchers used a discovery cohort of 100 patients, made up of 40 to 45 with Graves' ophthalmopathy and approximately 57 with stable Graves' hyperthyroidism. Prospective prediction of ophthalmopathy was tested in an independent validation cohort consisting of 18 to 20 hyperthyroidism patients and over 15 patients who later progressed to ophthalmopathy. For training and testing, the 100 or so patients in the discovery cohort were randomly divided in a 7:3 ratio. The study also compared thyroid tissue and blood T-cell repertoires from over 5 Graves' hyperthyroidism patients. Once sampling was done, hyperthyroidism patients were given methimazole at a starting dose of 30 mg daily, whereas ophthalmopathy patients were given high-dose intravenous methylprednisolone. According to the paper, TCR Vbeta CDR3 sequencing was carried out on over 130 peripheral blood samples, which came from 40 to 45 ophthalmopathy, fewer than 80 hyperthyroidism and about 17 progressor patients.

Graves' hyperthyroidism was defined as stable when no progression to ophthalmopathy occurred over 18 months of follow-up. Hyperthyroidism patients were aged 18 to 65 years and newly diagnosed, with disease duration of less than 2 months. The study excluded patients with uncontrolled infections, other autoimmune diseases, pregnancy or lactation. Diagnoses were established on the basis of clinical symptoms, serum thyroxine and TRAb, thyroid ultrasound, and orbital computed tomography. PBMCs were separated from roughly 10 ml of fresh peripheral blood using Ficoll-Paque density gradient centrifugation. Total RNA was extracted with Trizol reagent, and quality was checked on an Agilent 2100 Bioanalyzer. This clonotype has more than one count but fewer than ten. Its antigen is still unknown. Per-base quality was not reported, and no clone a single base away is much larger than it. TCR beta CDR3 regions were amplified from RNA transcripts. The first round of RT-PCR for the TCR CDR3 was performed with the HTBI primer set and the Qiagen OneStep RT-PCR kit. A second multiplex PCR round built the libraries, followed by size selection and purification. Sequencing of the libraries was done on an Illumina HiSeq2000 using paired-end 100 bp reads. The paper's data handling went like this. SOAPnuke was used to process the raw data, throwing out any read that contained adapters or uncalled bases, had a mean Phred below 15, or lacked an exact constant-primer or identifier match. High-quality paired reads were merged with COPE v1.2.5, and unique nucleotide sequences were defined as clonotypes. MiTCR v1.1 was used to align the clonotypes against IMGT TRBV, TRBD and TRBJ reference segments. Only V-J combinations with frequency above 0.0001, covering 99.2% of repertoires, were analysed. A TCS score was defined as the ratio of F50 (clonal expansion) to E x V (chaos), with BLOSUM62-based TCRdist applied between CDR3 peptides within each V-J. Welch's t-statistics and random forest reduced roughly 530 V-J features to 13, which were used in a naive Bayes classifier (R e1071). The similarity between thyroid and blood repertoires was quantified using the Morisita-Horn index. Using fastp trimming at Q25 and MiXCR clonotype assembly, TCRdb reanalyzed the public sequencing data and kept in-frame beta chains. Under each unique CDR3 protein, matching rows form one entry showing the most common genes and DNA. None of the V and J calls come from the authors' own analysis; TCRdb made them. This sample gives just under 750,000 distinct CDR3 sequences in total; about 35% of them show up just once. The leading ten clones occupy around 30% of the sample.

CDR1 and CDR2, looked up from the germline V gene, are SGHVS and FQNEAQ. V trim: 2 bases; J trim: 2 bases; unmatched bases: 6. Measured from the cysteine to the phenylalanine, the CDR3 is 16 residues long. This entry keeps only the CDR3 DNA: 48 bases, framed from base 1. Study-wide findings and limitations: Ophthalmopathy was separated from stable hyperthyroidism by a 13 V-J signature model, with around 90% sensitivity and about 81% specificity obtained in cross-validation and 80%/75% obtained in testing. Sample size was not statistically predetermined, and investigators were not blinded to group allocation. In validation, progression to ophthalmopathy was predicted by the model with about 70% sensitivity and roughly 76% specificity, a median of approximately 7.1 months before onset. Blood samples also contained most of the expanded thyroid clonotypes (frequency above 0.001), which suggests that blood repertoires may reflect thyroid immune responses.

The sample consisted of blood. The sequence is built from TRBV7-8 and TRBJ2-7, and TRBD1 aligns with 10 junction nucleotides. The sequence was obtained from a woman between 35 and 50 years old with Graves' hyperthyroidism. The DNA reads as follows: TGTGCCAGCAGCTTAACCGCGGGACAGGGGACCTACGAGCAGTACTTC. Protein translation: CASSLTAGQGTYEQYF.